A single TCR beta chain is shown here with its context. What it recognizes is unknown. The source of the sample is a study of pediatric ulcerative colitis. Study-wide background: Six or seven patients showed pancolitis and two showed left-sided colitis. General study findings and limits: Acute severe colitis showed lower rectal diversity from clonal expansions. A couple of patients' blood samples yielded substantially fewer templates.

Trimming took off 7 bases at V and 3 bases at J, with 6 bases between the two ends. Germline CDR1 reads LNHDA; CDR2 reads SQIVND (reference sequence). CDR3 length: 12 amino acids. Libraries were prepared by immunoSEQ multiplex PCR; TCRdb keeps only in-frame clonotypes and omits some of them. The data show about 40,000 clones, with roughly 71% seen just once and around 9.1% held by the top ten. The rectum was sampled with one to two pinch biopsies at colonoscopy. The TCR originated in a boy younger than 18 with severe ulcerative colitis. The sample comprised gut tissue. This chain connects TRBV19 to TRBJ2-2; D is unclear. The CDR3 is CASKIDTGELFF. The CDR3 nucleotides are TGTGCCAGTAAGATCGACACCGGGGAGCTGTTTTTT.